This section outlines one T cell receptor (beta chain) sequence together with its context. The CDR3 runs to 16 residues. V shed 0 bases and J shed 1 base, with 12 bases lying between them. Per germline, CDR1 SGHDN and CDR2 FVKESK. This sample was included in a study of blood T cell repertoires in COVID-19. About the research overall: There were acute and convalescent COVID-19 samples, and they came from the United States, Italy and Spain.

Libraries were prepared by immunoSEQ multiplex PCR; TCRdb keeps only in-frame clonotypes and omits some of them. The data contain 200,000 to 300,000 clones, 88% of them singletons. The chain has TRBV14 and TRBJ1-1, with D possibly TRBD1 on 6 matching bases. The receptor was isolated from a woman in her thirties or forties who had recovered from COVID-19. Input material: peripheral blood. The CDR3: CASSQDEGVANTEAFF. The CDR3 region has the DNA TGTGCCAGCAGCCAAGATGAGGGGGTGGCGAACACTGAAGCTTTCTTT.